This TCR beta chain was found in a study of T-cell reconstitution after alpha-beta-depleted transplantation in children (dated by TCRdb to the mid-2010s). Background on the whole study: Using TCR repertoire profiling, the study quantitatively followed how T-cell immune reconstitution unfolded in children after TCRalphabeta/CD19-depleted allogeneic hematopoietic cell transplantation.

The library was obtained by PCR. Sequencing instrument: Illumina HiSeq 2500. To normalize quantification of the TCRbeta repertoire, the TCR libraries were built with molecular barcoding that relied on unique molecular identifiers. In-frame beta chains were kept once TCRdb had trimmed the public reads at Q25 with fastp and called clones with MiXCR. Entries are consolidated by CDR3 protein sequence, retaining the most common genes and DNA. The sample has about 200,000 distinct CDR3 sequences on record, roughly 15% of them singletons. The ten top clones hold around 14% of the sample. This clonotype was detected only a few times. There is no known antigen for this receptor. No much larger clone exists at a distance of one base, and base qualities are not known. V lost 5 bases and J lost 5 bases; the stretch between them is 18 bases long. From a lookup of the germline V gene, CDR1 and CDR2 are SGHNT and YENEEA. From its cysteine to its phenylalanine, the CDR3 spans 15 amino acids. Left in the record is the CDR3 DNA by itself, 45 bases read in frame from the first base.

The rearranged segments are TRBV11-3 and TRBJ1-1, and possibly TRBD1, on 5 matching bases. The clonotype originates from a human donor who donated a stem cell graft to a child with acute lymphoblastic leukemia. The sample consisted of PBMCs from the stem cell graft donor, taken from the stem cell graft. This receptor carries the CDR3 CASSPGNGGRTEAFF. In nucleotides, the sequence is TGTGCCAGCAGCCCCGGAAATGGGGGTCGGACTGAAGCTTTCTTT.